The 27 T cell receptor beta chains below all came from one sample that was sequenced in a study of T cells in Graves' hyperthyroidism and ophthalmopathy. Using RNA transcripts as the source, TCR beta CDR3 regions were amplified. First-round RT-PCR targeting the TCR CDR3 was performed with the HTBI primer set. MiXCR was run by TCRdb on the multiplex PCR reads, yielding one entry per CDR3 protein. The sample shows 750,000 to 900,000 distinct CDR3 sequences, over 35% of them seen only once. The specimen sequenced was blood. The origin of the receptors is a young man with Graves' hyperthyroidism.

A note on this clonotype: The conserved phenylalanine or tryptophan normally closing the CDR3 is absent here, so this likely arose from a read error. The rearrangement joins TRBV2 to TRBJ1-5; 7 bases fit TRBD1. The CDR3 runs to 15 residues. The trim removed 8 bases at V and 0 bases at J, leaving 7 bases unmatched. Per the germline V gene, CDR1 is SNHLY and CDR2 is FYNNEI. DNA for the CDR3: TGTGCCAGCGGACCACAGGGGAATAGCAATCAGCCCCAGCATCTT. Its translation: CASGPQGNSNQPQHL.

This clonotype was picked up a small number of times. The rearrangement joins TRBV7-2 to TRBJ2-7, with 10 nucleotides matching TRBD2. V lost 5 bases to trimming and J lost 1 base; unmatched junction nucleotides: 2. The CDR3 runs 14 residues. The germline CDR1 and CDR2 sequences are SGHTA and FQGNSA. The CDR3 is CASSDSGGSYEQYF. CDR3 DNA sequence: TGTGCCAGCAGCGATAGCGGGGGGTCCTACGAGCAGTACTTC.

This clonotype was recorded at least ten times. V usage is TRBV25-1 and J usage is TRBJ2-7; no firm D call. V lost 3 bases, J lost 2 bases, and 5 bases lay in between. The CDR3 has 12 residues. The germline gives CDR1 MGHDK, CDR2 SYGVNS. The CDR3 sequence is CASSDSPYEQYF. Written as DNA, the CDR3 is TGTGCCAGCAGTGACAGTCCCTACGAGCAGTACTTC.

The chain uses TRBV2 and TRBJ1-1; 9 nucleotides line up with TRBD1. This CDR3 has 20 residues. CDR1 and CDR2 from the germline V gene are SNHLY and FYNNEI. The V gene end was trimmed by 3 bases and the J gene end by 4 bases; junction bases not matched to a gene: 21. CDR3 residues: CASSDWSNLTYETGGTEAFF. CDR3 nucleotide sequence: TGTGCCAGCAGTGATTGGTCTAACCTTACCTACGAGACAGGGGGCACTGAAGCTTTCTTT. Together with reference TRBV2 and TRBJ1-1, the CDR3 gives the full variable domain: EPEVTQTPSHQVTQMGQEVILRCVPISNHLYFYWYRQILGQKVEFLVSFYNNEISEKSEIFDDQFSVERPDGSNFTLKIRSTKLEDSAMYFCASSDWSNLTYETGGTEAFFGQGTRLTVV.

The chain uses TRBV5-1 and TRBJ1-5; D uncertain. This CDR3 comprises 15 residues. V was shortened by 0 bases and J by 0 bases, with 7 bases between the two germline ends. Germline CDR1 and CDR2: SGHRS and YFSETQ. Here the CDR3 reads CASSLADHSNQPQHF. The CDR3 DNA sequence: TGCGCCAGCAGCTTGGCCGACCATAGCAATCAGCCCCAGCATTTT.

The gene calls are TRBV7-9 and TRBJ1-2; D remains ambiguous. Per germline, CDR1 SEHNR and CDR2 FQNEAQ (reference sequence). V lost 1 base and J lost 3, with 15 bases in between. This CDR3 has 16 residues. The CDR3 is CASSLEGQAQHYGYTF. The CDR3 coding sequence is TGTGCCAGCAGCTTAGAGGGCCAGGCACAGCACTATGGCTACACCTTC.

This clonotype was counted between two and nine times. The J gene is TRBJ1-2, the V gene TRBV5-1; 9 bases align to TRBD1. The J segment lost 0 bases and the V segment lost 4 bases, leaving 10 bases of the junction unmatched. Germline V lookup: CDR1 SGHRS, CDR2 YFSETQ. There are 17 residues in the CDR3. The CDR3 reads CASSEGDRDQANYGYTF. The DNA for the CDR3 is TGCGCCAGCAGCGAAGGGGACAGGGACCAAGCTAACTATGGCTACACCTTC.

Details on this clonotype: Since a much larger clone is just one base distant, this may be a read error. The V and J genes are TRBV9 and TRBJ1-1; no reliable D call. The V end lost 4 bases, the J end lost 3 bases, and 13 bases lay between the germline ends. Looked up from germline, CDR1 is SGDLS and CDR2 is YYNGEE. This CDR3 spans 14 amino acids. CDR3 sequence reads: CASSSDMADTEAFF. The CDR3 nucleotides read TGTGCCAGCAGCTCTGACATGGCTGACACTGAAGCTTTCTTT.

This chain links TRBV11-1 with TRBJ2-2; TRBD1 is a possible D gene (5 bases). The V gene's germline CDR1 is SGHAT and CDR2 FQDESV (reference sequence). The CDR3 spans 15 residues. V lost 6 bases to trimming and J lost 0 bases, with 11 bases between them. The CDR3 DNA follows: TGTGCCAGCAGTTACGAACAGGCGAACACCGGGGAGCTGTTTTTT. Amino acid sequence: CASSYEQANTGELFF.

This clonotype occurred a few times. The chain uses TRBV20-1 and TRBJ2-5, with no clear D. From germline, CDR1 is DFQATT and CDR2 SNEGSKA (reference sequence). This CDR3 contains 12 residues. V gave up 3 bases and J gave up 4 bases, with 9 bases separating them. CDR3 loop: CSASALGETQYF. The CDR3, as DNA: TGCAGTGCTAGTGCGTTGGGAGAGACCCAGTACTTC.

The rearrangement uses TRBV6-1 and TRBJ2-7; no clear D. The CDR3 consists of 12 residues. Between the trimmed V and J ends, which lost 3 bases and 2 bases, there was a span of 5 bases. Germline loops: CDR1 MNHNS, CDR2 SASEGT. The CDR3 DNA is TGTGCCAGCAGTGATATAGCCTACGAGCAGTACTTC. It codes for CASSDIAYEQYF.

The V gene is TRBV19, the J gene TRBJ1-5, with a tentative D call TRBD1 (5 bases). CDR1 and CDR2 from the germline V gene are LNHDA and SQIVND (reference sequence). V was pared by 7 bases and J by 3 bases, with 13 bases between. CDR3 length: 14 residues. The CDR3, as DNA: TGTGCCAGTATCAGGGACGGATACAATCAGCCCCAGCATTTT. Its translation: CASIRDGYNQPQHF. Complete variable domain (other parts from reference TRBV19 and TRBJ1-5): DGGITQSPKYLFRKEGQNVTLSCEQNLNHDAMYWYRQDPGQGLRLIYYSQIVNDFQKGDIAEGYSVSREKKESFPLTVTSAQKNPTAFYLCASIRDGYNQPQHFGDGTRLSIL.

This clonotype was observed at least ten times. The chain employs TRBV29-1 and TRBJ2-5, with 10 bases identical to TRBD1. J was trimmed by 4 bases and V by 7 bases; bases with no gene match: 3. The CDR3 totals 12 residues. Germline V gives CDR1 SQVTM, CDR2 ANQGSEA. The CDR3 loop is CSAGQGGETQYF. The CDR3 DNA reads TGCAGCGCAGGACAGGGGGGAGAGACCCAGTACTTC.

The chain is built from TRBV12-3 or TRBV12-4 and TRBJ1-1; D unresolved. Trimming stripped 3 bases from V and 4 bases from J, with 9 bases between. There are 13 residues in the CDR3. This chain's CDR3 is CASSFPGSTEAFF. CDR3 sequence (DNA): TGTGCCAGCAGTTTCCCGGGGAGCACTGAAGCTTTCTTT.

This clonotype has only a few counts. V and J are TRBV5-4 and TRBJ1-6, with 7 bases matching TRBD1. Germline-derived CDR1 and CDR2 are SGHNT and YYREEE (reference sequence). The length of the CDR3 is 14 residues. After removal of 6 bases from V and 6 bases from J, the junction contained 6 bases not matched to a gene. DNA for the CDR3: TGTGCCAGCACCGAAGGGACAGCTAATTCACCCCTCCACTTT. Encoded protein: CASTEGTANSPLHF.

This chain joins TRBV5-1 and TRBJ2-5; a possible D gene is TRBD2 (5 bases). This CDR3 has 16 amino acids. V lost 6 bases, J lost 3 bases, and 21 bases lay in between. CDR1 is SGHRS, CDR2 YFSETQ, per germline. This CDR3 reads CASIRGIGNFEETQYF. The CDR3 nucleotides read TGCGCCAGCATCCGGGGAATAGGGAACTTTGAAGAGACCCAGTACTTC.

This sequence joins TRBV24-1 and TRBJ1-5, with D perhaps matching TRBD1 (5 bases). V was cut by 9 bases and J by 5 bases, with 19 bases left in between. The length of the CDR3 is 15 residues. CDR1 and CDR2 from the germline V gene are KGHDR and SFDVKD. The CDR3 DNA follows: TGTGCCACCTCTCGGGGGTTGGTTGAGTATCAGCCCCAGCATTTT. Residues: CATSRGLVEYQPQHF.

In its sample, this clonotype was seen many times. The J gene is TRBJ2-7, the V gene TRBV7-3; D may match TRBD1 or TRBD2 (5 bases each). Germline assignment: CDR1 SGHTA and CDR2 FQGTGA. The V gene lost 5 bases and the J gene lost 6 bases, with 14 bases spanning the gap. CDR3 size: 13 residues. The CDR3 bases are TGTGCCAGCAGCGAGGGACCGCTCCTCGAGCAGTACTTC. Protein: CASSEGPLLEQYF.

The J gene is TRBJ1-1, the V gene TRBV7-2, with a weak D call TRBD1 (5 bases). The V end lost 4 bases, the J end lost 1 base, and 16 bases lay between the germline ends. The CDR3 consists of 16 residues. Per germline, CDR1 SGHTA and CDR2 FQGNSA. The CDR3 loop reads CASSSPRGGWNTEAFF. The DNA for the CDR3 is TGTGCCAGCAGCTCCCCGAGGGGTGGGTGGAACACTGAAGCTTTCTTT.

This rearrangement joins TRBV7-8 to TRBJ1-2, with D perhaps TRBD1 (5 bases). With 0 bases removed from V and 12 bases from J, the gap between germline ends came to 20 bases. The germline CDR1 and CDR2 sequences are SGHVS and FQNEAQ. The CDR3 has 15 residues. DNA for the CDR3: TGTGCCAGCAGCTTAGCCCCCTCAGGGATCTCTAGCCACACCTTC. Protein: CASSLAPSGISSHTF. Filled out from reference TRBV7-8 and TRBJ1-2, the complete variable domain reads GAGVSQSPRYKVAKRGQDVALRCDPISGHVSLFWYQQALGQGPEFLTYFQNEAQLDKSGLPSDRFFAERPEGSVSTLKIQRTQQEDSAVYLCASSLAPSGISSHTFGSGTRLTVV.

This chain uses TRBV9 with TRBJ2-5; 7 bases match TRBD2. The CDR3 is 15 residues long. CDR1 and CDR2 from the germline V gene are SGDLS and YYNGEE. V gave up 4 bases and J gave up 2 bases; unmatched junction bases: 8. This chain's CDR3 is CASSLSGNGQETQYF. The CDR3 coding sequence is TGTGCCAGCAGCTTAAGCGGGAATGGGCAAGAGACCCAGTACTTC.

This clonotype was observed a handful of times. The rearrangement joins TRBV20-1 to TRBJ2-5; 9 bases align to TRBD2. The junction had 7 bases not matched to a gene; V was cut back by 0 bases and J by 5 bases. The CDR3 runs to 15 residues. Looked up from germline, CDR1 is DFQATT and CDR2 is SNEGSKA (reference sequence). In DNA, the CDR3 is TGCAGTGCTAGAGATCTGCGGGGGGGCCGGGAGACCCAGTACTTC. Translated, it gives CSARDLRGGRETQYF.

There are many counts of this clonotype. Here the CDR3 reads CASSPAGEEPQHF. DNA for the CDR3: TGTGCCAGCAGCCCCGCGGGGGAGGAACCCCAGCATTTT. The V call is TRBV7-9, the J call TRBJ1-5; maybe TRBD1 (5 bases). The CDR3 has 13 residues. Germline V gives CDR1 SEHNR, CDR2 FQNEAQ (reference sequence). V lost 5 bases, J lost 10 bases, and 15 bases lay in between. Full variable domain (outside the CDR3, taken from reference TRBV7-9 and TRBJ1-5): DTGVSQNPRHKITKRGQNVTFRCDPISEHNRLYWYRQTLGQGPEFLTYFQNEAQLEKSRLLSDRFSAERPKGSFSTLEIQRTEQGDSAMYLCASSPAGEEPQHFGDGTRLSIL.

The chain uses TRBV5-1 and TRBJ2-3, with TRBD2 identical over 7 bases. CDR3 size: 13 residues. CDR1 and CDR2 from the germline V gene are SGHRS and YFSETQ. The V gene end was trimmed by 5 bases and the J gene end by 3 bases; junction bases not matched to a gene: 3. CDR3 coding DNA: TGCGCCAGCAGGCTAGCGGCTACAGATACGCAGTATTTT. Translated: CASRLAATDTQYF.

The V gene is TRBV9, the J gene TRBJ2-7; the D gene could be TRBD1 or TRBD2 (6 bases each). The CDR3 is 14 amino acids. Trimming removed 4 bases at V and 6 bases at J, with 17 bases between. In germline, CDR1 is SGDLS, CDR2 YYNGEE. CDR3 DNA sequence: TGTGCCAGCAGCTCCGGGGGCAGGGCGAGCGAGCAGTACTTC. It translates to CASSSGGRASEQYF.

The CDR3 reads CASTRKGDEKLFF. The DNA for the CDR3 is TGTGCCAGCACCCGGAAAGGCGATGAAAAACTGTTTTTT. The gene calls are TRBV12-3 or TRBV12-4 and TRBJ1-4, with D unresolved. V lost 7 bases and J lost 6, with 12 bases in between. The CDR3 length is 13 residues.

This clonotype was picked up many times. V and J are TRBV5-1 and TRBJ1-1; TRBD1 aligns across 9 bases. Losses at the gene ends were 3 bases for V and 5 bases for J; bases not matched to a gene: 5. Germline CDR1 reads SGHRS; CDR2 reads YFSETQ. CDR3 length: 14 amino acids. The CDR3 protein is CASSSGQGDTEAFF. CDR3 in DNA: TGCGCCAGCAGCTCGGGACAGGGAGATACTGAAGCTTTCTTT.